This TCR beta chain was found in a study of T cell changes during pregnancy in multiple sclerosis. This clone has only a few counts. V dropped 0 bases and J dropped 1 base, with 9 bases sitting between them. The CDR3 sequence is 14 residues long. Germline V gene lookup returns CDR1 GTSNPN and CDR2 SVGIG (reference sequence). Method: immunoSEQ multiplex PCR; TCRdb's copy keeps in-frame clones and lacks some. This sample has roughly 60,000 clones; roughly 92% occur once, and the top ten carry 1.4%. The chain carries TRBV30 and TRBJ1-1, with D possibly being TRBD1 (5 bases). The source is a female donor with multiple sclerosis, enrolled in a pregnancy study. The material sequenced was peripheral blood, taken in the second trimester of pregnancy. DNA for the CDR3: TGTGCCTGGAGTGTAGACGGGGGGAACACTGAAGCTTTCTTT. Its protein is CAWSVDGGNTEAFF.